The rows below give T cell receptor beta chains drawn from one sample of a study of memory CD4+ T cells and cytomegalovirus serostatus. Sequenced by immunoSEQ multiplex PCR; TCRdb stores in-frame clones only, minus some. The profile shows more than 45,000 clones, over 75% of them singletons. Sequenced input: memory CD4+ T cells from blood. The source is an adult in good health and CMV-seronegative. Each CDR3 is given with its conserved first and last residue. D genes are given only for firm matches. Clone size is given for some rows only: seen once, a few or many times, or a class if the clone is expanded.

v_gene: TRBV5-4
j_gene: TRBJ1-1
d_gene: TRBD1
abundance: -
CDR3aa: CASSEGTGLTEAFF
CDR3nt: TGTGCCAGCAGCGAGGGGACAGGGCTCACTGAAGCTTTCTTT

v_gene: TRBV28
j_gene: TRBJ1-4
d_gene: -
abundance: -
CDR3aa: CASSLGGKGGRNEKLFF
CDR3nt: TGTGCCAGCAGTTTAGGGGGAAAAGGCGGGCGAAATGAAAAACTGTTTTTT

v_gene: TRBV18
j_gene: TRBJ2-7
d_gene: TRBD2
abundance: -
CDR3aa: CASSPPRRREVYEQYF
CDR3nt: TGTGCCAGCTCACCACCGAGGCGCCGGGAGGTTTACGAGCAGTACTTC

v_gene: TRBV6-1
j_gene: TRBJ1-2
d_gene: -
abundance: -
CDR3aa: CASKGTLYGYTF
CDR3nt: TGTGCCAGCAAGGGGACACTCTATGGCTACACCTTC

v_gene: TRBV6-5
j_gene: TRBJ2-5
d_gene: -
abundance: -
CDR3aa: CASSVLETQYF
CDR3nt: TGTGCCAGCAGTGTATTGGAGACCCAGTACTTC

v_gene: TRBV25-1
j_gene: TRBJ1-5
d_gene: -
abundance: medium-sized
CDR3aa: CASRGTGSNQPQHF
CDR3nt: TGTGCCAGCAGGGGGACTGGGAGCAATCAGCCCCAGCATTTT

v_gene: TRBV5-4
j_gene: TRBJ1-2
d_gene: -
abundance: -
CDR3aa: CASSSRDGSYGYTF
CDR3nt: TGTGCCAGCAGCTCCCGGGACGGATCCTATGGCTACACCTTC

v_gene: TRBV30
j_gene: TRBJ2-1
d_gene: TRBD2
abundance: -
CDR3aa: CAWTSGYNEQFF
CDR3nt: TGTGCCTGGACTAGCGGGTACAATGAGCAGTTCTTC

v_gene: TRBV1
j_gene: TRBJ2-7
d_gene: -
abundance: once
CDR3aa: CTSSPGTPYEQYF
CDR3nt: TGCACCAGCAGCCCCGGGACACCCTACGAGCAGTACTTC

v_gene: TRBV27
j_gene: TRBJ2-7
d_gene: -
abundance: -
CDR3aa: CASSHGQRDYEQYF
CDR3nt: TGTGCCAGCAGTCACGGACAGCGAGACTACGAGCAGTACTTC

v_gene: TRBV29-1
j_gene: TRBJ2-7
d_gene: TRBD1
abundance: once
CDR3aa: CSAGTGPYEQYF
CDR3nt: TGCAGCGCCGGGACAGGGCCCTACGAGCAGTACTTC

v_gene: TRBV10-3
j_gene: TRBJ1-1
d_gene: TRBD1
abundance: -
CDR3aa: CAIRAGQGGNTEAFF
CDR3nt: TGTGCCATCAGGGCGGGACAGGGAGGGAACACTGAAGCTTTCTTT

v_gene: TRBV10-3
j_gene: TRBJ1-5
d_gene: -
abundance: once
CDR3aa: CAISDGYQPQHF
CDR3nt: TGTGCCATCAGTGACGGGTATCAGCCCCAGCATTTT

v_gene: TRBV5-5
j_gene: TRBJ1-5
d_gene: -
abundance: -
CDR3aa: CASSLAVTANQPQHF
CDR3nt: TGTGCCAGCAGCTTGGCCGTGACAGCAAATCAGCCCCAGCATTTT

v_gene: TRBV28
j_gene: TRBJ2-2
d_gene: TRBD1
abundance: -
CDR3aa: CASSLTGTGYGELFF
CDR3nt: TGTGCCAGCAGTCTAACCGGGACAGGGTACGGGGAGCTGTTTTTT

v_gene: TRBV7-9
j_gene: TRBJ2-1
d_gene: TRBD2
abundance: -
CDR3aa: CASSLGTSGNSYNEQFF
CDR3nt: TGTGCCAGCAGCTTAGGGACTAGCGGGAACTCCTACAATGAGCAGTTCTTC

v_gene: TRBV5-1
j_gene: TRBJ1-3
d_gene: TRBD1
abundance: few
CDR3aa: CASTTGGSGNTIYF
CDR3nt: TGCGCCAGCACAACAGGGGGCAGTGGAAACACCATATATTTT

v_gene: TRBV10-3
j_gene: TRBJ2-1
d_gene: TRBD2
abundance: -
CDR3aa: CAISERIAGGPRSEQFF
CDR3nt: TGTGCCATCAGTGAGCGAATAGCGGGAGGGCCCAGGAGTGAGCAGTTCTTC

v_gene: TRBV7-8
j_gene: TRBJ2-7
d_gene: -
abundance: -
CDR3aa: CASSLAGILYEQYF
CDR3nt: TGTGCCAGCAGCTTAGCAGGCATCCTATACGAGCAGTACTTC

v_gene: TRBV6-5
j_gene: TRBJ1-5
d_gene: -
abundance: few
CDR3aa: CASSPDKSQPQHF
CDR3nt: TGTGCCAGCAGCCCTGACAAGAGTCAGCCCCAGCATTTT

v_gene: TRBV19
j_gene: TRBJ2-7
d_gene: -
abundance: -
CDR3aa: CASRNRASYEQYF
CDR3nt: TGTGCCAGTAGAAACAGGGCCTCCTACGAGCAGTACTTC

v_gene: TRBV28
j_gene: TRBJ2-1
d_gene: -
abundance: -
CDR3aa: CASSFAAINNEQFF
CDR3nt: TGTGCCAGCAGTTTTGCGGCTATTAACAATGAGCAGTTCTTC

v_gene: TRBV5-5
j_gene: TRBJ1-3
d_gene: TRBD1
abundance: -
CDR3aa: CASSSGGAGNTIYF
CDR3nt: TGTGCCAGCAGCTCAGGGGGCGCCGGAAACACCATATATTTT

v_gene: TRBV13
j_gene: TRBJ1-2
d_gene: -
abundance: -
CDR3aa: CASSLFRHGYTF
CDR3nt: TGTGCCAGCAGCTTATTCAGACATGGCTACACCTTC

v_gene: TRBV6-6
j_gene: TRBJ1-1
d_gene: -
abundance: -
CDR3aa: CASTPPTGNTEAFF
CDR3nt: TGTGCCAGCACCCCACCGACGGGGAACACTGAAGCTTTCTTT

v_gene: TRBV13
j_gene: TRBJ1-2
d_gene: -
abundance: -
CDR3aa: CASSGGQTNYGYTF
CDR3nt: TGTGCCAGCAGCGGAGGACAGACTAACTATGGCTACACCTTC

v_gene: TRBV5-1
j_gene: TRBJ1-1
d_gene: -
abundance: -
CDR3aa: CASSGDGRNTEAFF
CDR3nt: TGCGCCAGCAGCGGGGACGGCCGGAACACTGAAGCTTTCTTT